Below, one T cell receptor (beta chain) is given with its context. Its antigen is unidentified. TCRdb's table, derived via immunoSEQ multiplex PCR, lists solely in-frame clones and lacks some. Of more than 45,000 clones listed, about four fifths were seen once; the top ten hold roughly a sixth. This CDR3 is built from 13 residues. Deletions cut 0 bases from V and 5 bases from J, with 7 bases between. The sample belongs to a study of identifying expanded T cells in peripheral blood. Healthy donors had no documented immune events, such as infections, while sampled. Findings of the study overall: Across healthy donors, higher total template counts meant significantly greater roughly two-week count variance. Over two and four weeks, about 15 and 18 clones changed, versus 1.2 between replicates.

The chain links TRBV23-1 to TRBJ2-5, with a possible D match to TRBD2 (6 bases). TRBV23-1 is flagged as an ORF with uncertain function. This receptor was obtained from a person between 18 and 75 years old in good health. The sequenced material came from blood. CDR3 in amino acids: CASSQSLAETQYF. The CDR3 bases are TGCGCCAGCAGTCAATCTCTAGCGGAGACCCAGTACTTC.